This T cell receptor beta chain was captured in a study of blood T cell repertoires in COVID-19. Data came from immunoSEQ multiplex PCR; TCRdb stores just in-frame clones and leaves some out. The table has roughly 140,000 clones, 88% seen once. Trimming removed 3 bases from V and 5 bases from J; junction bases left unmatched: 5. CDR1 is SGHVS and CDR2 is FQNEAQ in the germline V gene. This CDR3 is 15 amino acids long. This clonotype originated in a man in his sixties or seventies with acute or convalescent COVID-19. This sequence joins TRBV7-8 and TRBJ2-1; TRBD2 agrees at 9 bases. The specimen sequenced was peripheral blood. CDR3 loop: CASSFRRGGDNEQFF. DNA for the CDR3: TGTGCCAGCAGCTTCAGGCGGGGGGGCGACAATGAGCAGTTCTTC.